A selection of T cell receptor beta chains follows, all from one sample in a study of human T cells and chemical hapten exposure. TCRdb independently ran MiXCR on the RACE reads; one entry per CDR3 protein. The repertoire holds about 69,000 distinct CDR3 sequences, with about 9.4% as singletons. Sequenced material: whole blood, taken in connection with sensitization to the hapten diphenylcyclopropenone (DPC). All receptors come from a woman between 50 and 59 years old with alopecia areata. Some clones in this sample may be carry-over from other donors' samples. Each CDR3 is given without its conserved first and last residue.

TRBV29-1,TRBJ1-1,SVTEQGGTEAF
TRBV29-1,TRBJ1-2,SVGTGENYGYT
TRBV29-1,TRBJ2-3,SVEDRPGTDTQY
TRBV10-3,TRBJ2-7,AISVRPSYEQY
TRBV5-1,TRBJ1-1,ASSWGLGQGNTEAF
TRBV29-1,TRBJ2-3,SVEPRTGESTDTQY
TRBV20-1,TRBJ2-1,SAWTSGREGSYNEQF
TRBV5-4,TRBJ2-7,ASSSGRGSGEQY
TRBV7-9,TRBJ2-3,ASSLEGASADTQY
TRBV2,TRBJ2-4,ASRGTSGMNIQY
TRBV20-1,TRBJ2-7,SAEGLAGDLYEQY
TRBV30,TRBJ2-5,AWSVNRETQY
TRBV7-2,TRBJ1-2,ASSPLPGTDFFYYGYT
TRBV5-1,TRBJ2-4,ASSPGLAGARAKNIQY
TRBV20-1,TRBJ2-3,SAASGRYTQY
TRBV19,TRBJ2-3,ASSPTSPGTDTQY
TRBV6-6,TRBJ1-3,ASNPAPDRNTIY
TRBV7-8,TRBJ2-1,ASSLAQAGLVWDEQF
TRBV30,TRBJ1-2,AWRDGPYGYT
TRBV10-2,TRBJ1-1,ASLVGGQGLNTEAF
TRBV7-9,TRBJ2-5,ASSRAGAKETQY
TRBV25-1,TRBJ1-2,ASSELMGGYT
TRBV6-6,TRBJ2-1,ASSTPAQSSYNEQF
TRBV2,TRBJ2-7,ASRVTGASSYEQY